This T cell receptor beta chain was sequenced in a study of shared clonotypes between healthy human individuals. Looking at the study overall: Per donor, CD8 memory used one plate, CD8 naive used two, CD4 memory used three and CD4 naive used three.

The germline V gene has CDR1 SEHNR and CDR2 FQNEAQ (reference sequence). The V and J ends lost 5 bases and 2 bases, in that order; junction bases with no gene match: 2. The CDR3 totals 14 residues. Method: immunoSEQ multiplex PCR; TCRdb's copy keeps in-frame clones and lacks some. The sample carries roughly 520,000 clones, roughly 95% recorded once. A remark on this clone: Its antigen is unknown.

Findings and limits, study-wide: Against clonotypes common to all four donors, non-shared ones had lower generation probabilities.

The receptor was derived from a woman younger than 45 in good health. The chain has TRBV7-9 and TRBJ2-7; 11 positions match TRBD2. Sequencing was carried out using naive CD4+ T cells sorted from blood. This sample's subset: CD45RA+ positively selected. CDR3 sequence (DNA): TGTGCCAGCAGCCGACTAGCGGGACCCTACGAGCAGTACTTC. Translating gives CASSRLAGPYEQYF.